This T cell receptor beta chain was recorded in a study of blood T cells in healthy people across ages. The study, taken as a whole, reports: Unknown CMV status may confound age-related changes in expanded clones. With unsorted PBMCs, a conclusive comparison of naive versus antigen-experienced cells was not possible. Roughly linear age-related decline in beta diversity appeared, significant by age around 40.

For this clonotype: Its antigen is still unknown.

With a J-beta primer mix and a sample-barcoded 5' primer, a second PCR ran about 7 to 12 cycles. From the 5' RACE reads, TCRdb called clonotypes with MiXCR, one entry per CDR3 protein. This sample has about 1.5 million distinct CDR3 sequences; under 55% occur once, and the top ten carry more than 4%. The junction had 5 bases not matched to a gene; V was cut back by 3 bases and J by 4 bases. In germline, CDR1 is LNHNV, CDR2 YYDKDF (reference sequence). The CDR3 consists of 15 residues. The V and J genes are TRBV15 and TRBJ1-3; TRBD1 matches at 8 bases. The TCR originated in a woman between 18 and 30 years old in good health. Sequencing was done on a sample of blood. In nucleotides, the CDR3 is TGTGCCACCAGCAGGACGACAGGGGTCGGAAACACCATATATTTT. Residues: CATSRTTGVGNTIYF.